This section outlines one T cell receptor beta chain sequence together with its context. TCRdb's table, derived via immunoSEQ multiplex PCR, lists solely in-frame clones and lacks some. Of tens of thousands of clones listed, about 88% are singletons. This sample is part of a study of control samples from healthy donors and cancer patients. With V trimmed by 3 bases and J by 7 bases, 4 bases remained unmatched. Germline V gene lookup returns CDR1 MNHNS and CDR2 SASEGT. This CDR3 spans 14 amino acids. V and J are TRBV6-1 and TRBJ1-4, with TRBD1 matching 8 bases. This TCR came from a woman aged 45-60 years in good health. Sample: blood. The CDR3 loop is CASSDLTGAEKLFF. The CDR3 bases are TGTGCCAGCAGTGATTTGACAGGGGCTGAAAAACTGTTTTTT.